This TCR beta chain was found in a study of CXCR3-negative and CXCR3-positive naive CD8 T cells. Germline CDR1 reads KGHSH; CDR2 reads LQKENI. The CDR3 totals 11 residues. Each TRB cDNA library was prepared by 5' RACE (with UMI labels). TCRdb re-called the 5' RACE reads and gives one entry per CDR3 protein, without DNA. In total, the table holds about 56,000 distinct CDR3 sequences. With 300,000 cells each, the CD8+ T cell subsets were individually sorted in triplicate. Material for sequencing was memory CD8+ T cells from blood. This sequence originates from a human donor in good health. Some clones in this sample may be carry-over from other donors' samples. This rearrangement joins TRBV18 to TRBJ2-7; absent DNA, TCRdb's TRBD1 call cannot be checked. The CDR3 region is CASRGAGEQYF.